These 13 T cell receptor beta chains share one sample of origin, sequenced in a study of neoadjuvant anti-PD-1 for oral cavity cancer. Some clones are missing from TCRdb's copy, which holds only in-frame ones; the method was immunoSEQ multiplex PCR. The table has around 8,200 clones, more than 50% seen once. The sample consisted of tumor tissue, taken before nivolumab (anti-PD-1) treatment. The source is a person aged 35 to 85 with oral cavity squamous cell carcinoma.

This chain uses TRBV19 with TRBJ1-1; D gene ambiguous. This CDR3 contains 12 residues. The germline CDR1 and CDR2 sequences are LNHDA and SQIVND (reference sequence). Trimming shortened V by 6 bases and J by 7 bases, and 12 bases separated the two germline ends. CDR3 residues: CASSRGPIEAFF. The CDR3 nucleotides are TGTGCCAGTAGCCGTGGACCGATTGAAGCTTTCTTT. Based on the CDR3 plus reference TRBV19 and TRBJ1-1, the full variable domain is DGGITQSPKYLFRKEGQNVTLSCEQNLNHDAMYWYRQDPGQGLRLIYYSQIVNDFQKGDIAEGYSVSREKKESFPLTVTSAQKNPTAFYLCASSRGPIEAFFGQGTRLTVV.

This chain connects TRBV7-1 to TRBJ1-1, with 9 bases matching TRBD1. TRBV7-1 is assigned to the ORF class and has an uncertain function. CDR3 length: 14 amino acids. The V gene end was trimmed by 4 bases and the J gene end by 8 bases; junction bases not matched to a gene: 8. The CDR3 bases are TGTGCCAGCAGCTTATGGACAGGGGACATCGAAGCTTTCTTT. As protein: CASSLWTGDIEAFF.

This chain uses TRBV11-3 with TRBJ1-2; weak D call: TRBD1 (6 bases). This CDR3 is 14 amino acids long. In germline, CDR1 is SGHNT, CDR2 YENEEA. Trimming took off 4 bases at V and 8 bases at J, with 17 bases between the two ends. As DNA, the CDR3 is TGTGCCAGCAGCTCCGAAGACAGGATTCGGGGCTACACCTTC. It is translated as CASSSEDRIRGYTF.

V and J are TRBV15 and TRBJ1-1; D call uncertain. The CDR3 totals 14 residues. Per the germline V gene, CDR1 is LNHNV and CDR2 is YYDKDF (reference sequence). Trimming took off 0 bases at V and 7 bases at J, with 12 bases between the two ends. The CDR3 coding sequence is TGTGCCACCAGCAGAGACCTCCGAGTGATTGAAGCTTTCTTT. Translated, it gives CATSRDLRVIEAFF.

This clone was detected a few times. The gene calls are TRBV7-8 and TRBJ2-2; no definite D call. The CDR3 spans 15 residues. V was clipped by 1 base and J by 1 base, with 7 bases between them. Germline CDR1 SGHVS, CDR2 FQNEAQ. The CDR3 coding sequence is TGTGCCAGCAGCTTAGTGGCCAGGAACACCGGGGAGCTGTTTTTT. This translates into CASSLVARNTGELFF.

This chain joins TRBV7-9 and TRBJ2-5, with 8 bases lining up with TRBD2. The germline V gene encodes CDR1 SEHNR and CDR2 FQNEAQ (reference sequence). CDR3 size: 14 residues. The ends lost 4 bases at V and 7 bases at J; junction bases unmatched: 8. CDR3 nucleotide sequence: TGTGCCAGCAGCTCCCAAACCCGGGAGGGGACCCAGTACTTC. It specifies CASSSQTREGTQYF.

This chain joins TRBV10-3 and TRBJ2-7; 10 nucleotides line up with TRBD2. V was pared by 6 bases and J by 2 bases, with 4 bases of the junction left unmatched. The CDR3 is made up of 14 amino acids. Germline CDR1 ENHRY, CDR2 SYGVKD. The CDR3 spells CAIRVAGGAYEQYF. The CDR3 nucleotides are TGTGCCATCAGGGTAGCGGGAGGCGCCTACGAGCAGTACTTC.

The chain couples TRBV13 to TRBJ2-3, with 8 bases lining up with TRBD2. The germline V gene encodes CDR1 PRHDT and CDR2 FYEKMQ (reference sequence). J was trimmed by 9 bases and V by 3 bases; bases with no gene match: 8. The CDR3 contains 14 residues. The CDR3 loop reads CASSLGLGAWTQYF. The CDR3 nucleotides are TGTGCCAGCAGCTTGGGACTAGGGGCGTGGACGCAGTATTTT.

J is TRBJ2-1 and V is TRBV18, with 14 bases matching TRBD2. This CDR3 is 18 amino acids long. The germline CDR1 and CDR2 sequences are KGHSH and LQKENI. J was trimmed by 9 bases and V by 3 bases; bases with no gene match: 13. The CDR3 is CASSPSLAGLAGVSEQFF. The CDR3 nucleotides are TGTGCCAGCTCACCCAGCCTCGCGGGACTAGCGGGAGTTAGTGAGCAGTTCTTC.

The chain recombines TRBV27 with TRBJ2-7; 8 bases map to TRBD2. CDR1 is MNHEY, CDR2 SMNVEV, per germline (reference sequence). The CDR3 sequence is 15 residues long. V lost 3 bases and J lost 6; bases outside the gene matches: 10. DNA of the CDR3: TGTGCCAGCAGTTTCGGTCGAGCGGGAGTAGGCGAGCAGTACTTC. Its protein is CASSFGRAGVGEQYF.

This clone turned up a few times. The CDR3 protein is CASSRTGGVDEQFF. The CDR3 nucleotides read TGTGCCAGCAGCCGGACAGGGGGAGTGGATGAGCAGTTCTTC. This rearrangement joins TRBV11-2 to TRBJ2-1, with 10 nucleotides matching TRBD1. CDR1 is SGHAT and CDR2 is FQNNGV in the germline V gene. V lost 5 bases and J lost 8; bases outside the gene matches: 6. The CDR3 loop spans 14 amino acids.

This clone was recorded once. This chain uses TRBV19 with TRBJ2-3; 10 bases line up with TRBD1. The junction had 6 bases not matched to a gene; V was cut back by 5 bases and J by 4 bases. The CDR3 spans 15 residues. Germline CDR1 reads LNHDA; CDR2 reads SQIVND (reference sequence). This CDR3 is CASSPPGQGADTQYF. CDR3 bases: TGTGCCAGTAGTCCCCCCGGACAGGGGGCAGATACGCAGTATTTT.

This rearrangement joins TRBV5-4 to TRBJ2-7; 11 bases agree with TRBD2. The CDR3 spans 18 residues. Germline CDR1 reads SGHNT; CDR2 reads YYREEE (reference sequence). The V gene end was trimmed by 0 bases and the J gene end by 0 bases; junction bases not matched to a gene: 8. The CDR3 DNA is TGTGCCAGCAGCTTGGTGGGTGTGGGACTAGCGGACTCCTACGAGCAGTACTTC. Translating gives CASSLVGVGLADSYEQYF.